These 26 T cell receptor beta chains originate from one sample sequenced in a study of T-cell reconstitution after alpha-beta-depleted transplantation in children. Unique molecular identifiers were built into the TCRbeta library. TCRdb independently ran MiXCR on the PCR reads; one entry per CDR3 protein. The sample holds around 200,000 distinct CDR3 sequences, about a tenth seen once. The source material was PBMCs, sampled before TCRalphabeta/CD19-depleted stem cell transplant. All receptors come from a child younger than two with acute myeloid leukemia, due to receive a stem cell transplant.

This chain links TRBV18 with TRBJ1-1; 11 bases align to TRBD1. Unmatched junction bases numbered 7, after V lost 7 bases and J lost 0 bases. The CDR3 contains 16 residues. The germline CDR1 and CDR2 sequences are KGHSH and LQKENI. The CDR3 bases are TGTGCCAGCTTAGGACAGGGGGCTGGTTTGAACACTGAAGCTTTCTTT. Protein sequence: CASLGQGAGLNTEAFF.

The V gene is TRBV29-1, the J gene TRBJ1-2; weak D call: TRBD1 (5 bases). The CDR3 sequence is 13 residues long. Germline-derived CDR1 and CDR2 are SQVTM and ANQGSEA. The V end lost 4 bases, the J end lost 8 bases, and 17 bases lay between the germline ends. In DNA, the CDR3 is TGCAGCGTTGTTGTGCCTGGGGCTAGGGGCTACACCTTC. This sequence encodes CSVVVPGARGYTF.

This clonotype came up many times. This rearrangement joins TRBV7-2 to TRBJ2-1, with D maybe TRBD2 (6 bases). Germline V gene data show CDR1 as SGHTA and CDR2 as FQGNSA. V was pared by 1 base and J by 5 bases, with 12 bases between. The CDR3 consists of 15 residues. The CDR3 loop is CASSLEGTSHNEQFF. As DNA, the CDR3 is TGTGCCAGCAGCTTAGAGGGGACTTCCCACAATGAGCAGTTCTTC.

This clonotype occurred a few times. This chain links TRBV11-2 with TRBJ2-7, with D possibly matching TRBD2 (5 bases). Germline CDR1 and CDR2: SGHAT and FQNNGV. CDR3 length: 13 amino acids. V was clipped by 5 bases and J by 3 bases, with 11 bases between them. The CDR3 nucleotides read TGTGCCAGCAGCCACCCGGGGAGCTACGAGCAGTACTTC. It specifies CASSHPGSYEQYF. The whole variable domain, remainder taken from reference TRBV11-2 and TRBJ2-7, is EAGVAQSPRYKIIEKRQSVAFWCNPISGHATLYWYQQILGQGPKLLIQFQNNGVVDDSQLPKDRFSAERLKGVDSTLKIQPAKLEDSAVYLCASSHPGSYEQYFGPGTRLTVT.

This clonotype was observed at least ten times. This chain uses TRBV4-3 with TRBJ1-3; no clear D. The CDR3 loop spans 15 amino acids. Looked up from germline, CDR1 is LGHNA and CDR2 is YSLEER. Trimming shortened V by 0 bases and J by 4 bases, and 10 bases separated the two germline ends. The CDR3 here is CASSQDGGYGNTIYF. The DNA for the CDR3 is TGCGCCAGCAGCCAAGATGGAGGGTACGGAAACACCATATATTTT.

This clonotype was recorded at least ten times. The V gene is TRBV30, the J gene TRBJ2-7; 7 nucleotides align to TRBD2. CDR1 is GTSNPN and CDR2 is SVGIG in the germline V gene (reference sequence). J lost 7 bases, V lost 0 bases, and 0 bases had no gene match. This CDR3 contains 11 residues. The CDR3 region is CAWSVAGEQYF. For the CDR3, the DNA is TGTGCCTGGAGTGTAGCGGGGGAGCAGTACTTC.

Ten or more counts support this clonotype. The genes are TRBV12-3 or TRBV12-4 and TRBJ2-2, with TRBD2 matching 16 bases. V lost 3 bases and J lost 3; bases outside the gene matches: 4. The CDR3 spans 18 residues. The CDR3 DNA sequence: TGTGCCAGCAGTTTGGGACTAGCGGGAGGGCCTGACACCGGGGAGCTGTTTTTT. Its translation is CASSLGLAGGPDTGELFF.

The sample holds many counts of this clonotype. The chain recombines TRBV6-5 with TRBJ1-2; 9 nucleotides line up with TRBD1. The germline V gene has CDR1 MNHEY and CDR2 SVGAGI. Trimming at V came to 3 bases and at J to 2 bases, leaving 1 base not matched to a gene. This CDR3 region has 14 residues. The CDR3 region has the DNA TGTGCCAGCAGTTATGGGACAGGGAACTATGGCTACACCTTC. Its translation: CASSYGTGNYGYTF.

This clonotype was detected many times. This chain connects TRBV11-2 to TRBJ1-2; D ambiguous. CDR1 is SGHAT and CDR2 is FQNNGV in the germline V gene. The CDR3 contains 12 residues. V was cut by 6 bases and J by 6 bases, with 11 bases left in between. The CDR3 sequence: CASSAQRNGYTF. DNA of the CDR3: TGTGCCAGCAGTGCCCAGCGTAATGGCTACACCTTC.

This clonotype was found many times. This chain uses TRBV20-1 with TRBJ1-1; D ambiguous. There are 15 residues in the CDR3. The ends were cut back, 1 base at V and 0 bases at J, with 12 bases in the middle. Germline loops: CDR1 DFQATT, CDR2 SNEGSKA (reference sequence). The CDR3 sequence: CSARATGLMNTEAFF. Here the CDR3 DNA reads TGCAGTGCTAGAGCCACCGGGCTCATGAACACTGAAGCTTTCTTT.

This clonotype occurred many times. The CDR3 DNA is TGCAGTGCTCCCGGGGGGAACGCGAAAGGGGGCAAAAACATTCAGTACTTC. It is translated as CSAPGGNAKGGKNIQYF. The chain links TRBV20-1 to TRBJ2-4; D may be TRBD2 (7 bases). Per germline, CDR1 DFQATT and CDR2 SNEGSKA (reference sequence). The CDR3 sequence is 17 residues long. V lost 5 bases, J lost 3 bases, and 23 bases lay in between.

This clonotype was seen many times. V gene TRBV5-4 combines with J gene TRBJ2-7, with 11 positions matching TRBD2. This CDR3 spans 16 amino acids. The germline gives CDR1 SGHNT, CDR2 YYREEE (reference sequence). J lost 4 bases, V lost 4 bases, and 10 bases had no gene match. The CDR3, as DNA: TGTGCCAGCAGCCGCCCACTAGCGGGAGATTTTTACGAGCAGTACTTC. Protein: CASSRPLAGDFYEQYF.

In its sample, this clonotype was seen many times. The rearrangement joins TRBV20-1 to TRBJ2-5, with 12 bases fitting TRBD2. Germline loops: CDR1 DFQATT, CDR2 SNEGSKA (reference sequence). This CDR3 has 15 amino acids. The CDR3 nucleotides are TGCAGGGCGGGGATCGGACTAGCGGGGTTGGAGACCCAGTACTTC. It yields the protein CRAGIGLAGLETQYF.

This clonotype was observed a handful of times. The V gene is TRBV10-1, the J gene TRBJ1-1, with D possibly TRBD1 on 5 matching bases. Germline values: CDR1 WNHNN, CDR2 SYGVQD (reference sequence). V was trimmed by 5 bases and J by 0 bases, leaving 7 bases between them. The CDR3 consists of 13 residues. As DNA, the CDR3 is TGCGCCAGCAGTCGACAGATGAACACTGAAGCTTTCTTT. This translates into CASSRQMNTEAFF.

This clonotype came up many times. The chain is built from TRBV10-2 and TRBJ2-1, with D uncertain. This CDR3 is built from 12 residues. Deletions cut 0 bases from V and 5 bases from J, with 2 bases between. Germline V gene data show CDR1 as WSHSY and CDR2 as SAAADI. In DNA form, the CDR3 reads TGCGCCAGCAGTGAGTCGAACAATGAGCAGTTCTTC. Translating it yields CASSESNNEQFF.

This clonotype was picked up many times. V usage is TRBV25-1 and J usage is TRBJ2-3; D ambiguous. Per germline, CDR1 MGHDK and CDR2 SYGVNS. CDR3 length: 14 residues. V was cut by 3 bases and J by 5 bases, with 12 bases left in between. The CDR3 reads CASSDASSGDTQYF. CDR3 DNA: TGTGCCAGCAGTGACGCAAGTTCGGGAGATACGCAGTATTTT.

This clonotype was detected ten times or more. The rearrangement uses TRBV10-3 and TRBJ2-2, with a tentative D call TRBD2 (6 bases). The CDR3 is 14 amino acids. CDR1 and CDR2 (germline): ENHRY, SYGVKD. Trimming shortened V by 3 bases and J by 3 bases, and 8 bases separated the two germline ends. The CDR3: CAISEWGDTGELFF. Written as DNA, the CDR3 is TGTGCCATCAGTGAATGGGGGGACACCGGGGAGCTGTTTTTT.

This clonotype was seen repeatedly, ten times or more. CDR3: CASSLSGFDPEAFF. In DNA, the CDR3 is TGTGCCAGCAGCTTAAGTGGATTTGATCCTGAAGCTTTCTTT. The chain uses TRBV7-9 and TRBJ1-1, with D uncertain. V lost 2 bases and J 6 bases, leaving 13 bases between the germline ends. This CDR3 has 14 amino acids. CDR1 SEHNR and CDR2 FQNEAQ come from the germline V gene (reference sequence).

This rearrangement joins TRBV6-5 to TRBJ1-1, with D tentatively TRBD1 (5 bases). V was pared by 3 bases and J by 1 base, with 9 bases between. Germline V lookup: CDR1 MNHEY, CDR2 SVGAGI. The CDR3 sequence is 14 residues long. Here the CDR3 DNA reads TGTGCCAGCAGTTATCGGGACCCGAACACTGAAGCTTTCTTT. This sequence encodes CASSYRDPNTEAFF.

The table lists this clonotype with many counts. The V gene is TRBV9, the J gene TRBJ2-1; D call uncertain. Looked up from germline, CDR1 is SGDLS and CDR2 is YYNGEE. The CDR3 spans 16 residues. V gave up 0 bases and J gave up 0 bases, with 10 bases separating them. This chain's CDR3 is CASSVGALLSYNEQFF. DNA of the CDR3: TGTGCCAGCAGCGTAGGAGCCCTACTCTCCTACAATGAGCAGTTCTTC.

About this clonotype itself: Possible read error: a much larger clone is one base away. Here the CDR3 reads CANSQNREAGYGYTF. CDR3 in DNA: TGTGCCAACAGCCAGAACAGGGAGGCTGGCTATGGCTACACCTTC. The chain employs TRBV3-1 and TRBJ1-2; a possible D gene is TRBD1 (6 bases). The CDR3 consists of 15 residues. Germline CDR1 and CDR2: LGHDT and YNNKEL (reference sequence).

In its sample, this clonotype was seen many times. V is TRBV28 and J is TRBJ1-1; TRBD1 aligns across 11 bases. V trimming: 10 bases; J trimming: 6 bases; junction bases outside the gene matches: 10. The CDR3 has 14 residues. The germline CDR1 and CDR2 sequences are MDHEN and SYDVKM. In DNA, the CDR3 is TGTGCCACCCTTCGAGAGGGACAGGGGGCTGAAGCTTTCTTT. Its translation: CATLREGQGAEAFF.

This clonotype was picked up a small number of times. The J gene is TRBJ1-3, the V gene TRBV3-1; TRBD1 matches at 9 bases. CDR1 is LGHDT and CDR2 is YNNKEL in the germline V gene (reference sequence). Trimming took 4 bases from V and 6 from J; bases not matched to a gene: 4. The CDR3 is made up of 14 amino acids. The CDR3 bases are TGTGCCAGCAGCCCCGGGACAGGGTTAAACACCATATATTTT. This gives the protein CASSPGTGLNTIYF.

The table lists this clonotype with many counts. This chain joins TRBV27 and TRBJ1-1; D may be TRBD1 (5 bases). Germline loops: CDR1 MNHEY, CDR2 SMNVEV (reference sequence). This CDR3 region has 14 residues. Trimming pared 3 bases from V and 7 bases from J, leaving 15 bases between. In DNA form, the CDR3 reads TGTGCCAGCAGTTTCTCGGGGGTTCGCAATGAAGCTTTCTTT. It specifies CASSFSGVRNEAFF.

This rearrangement joins TRBV7-9 to TRBJ2-5; 7 nucleotides line up with TRBD2. Germline V lookup: CDR1 SEHNR, CDR2 FQNEAQ (reference sequence). J gave up 0 bases and V 1 base, and 2 bases lay outside the gene matches. The length of the CDR3 is 15 residues. As DNA, the CDR3 is TGTGCCAGCAGCTTAGGGGGAGGGCACCAAGAGACCCAGTACTTC. Translation: CASSLGGGHQETQYF.

There are many counts of this clonotype. The chain combines TRBV5-1 with TRBJ1-2; D gene ambiguous. The CDR3 consists of 14 residues. The V and J ends lost 4 bases and 8 bases respectively, with 18 bases between them. The germline V gene encodes CDR1 SGHRS and CDR2 YFSETQ. As DNA, the CDR3 is TGCGCCAGCAGCACCAACATGATTCTAGAGGGCTACACCTTC. Translating it yields CASSTNMILEGYTF.